These 23 T cell receptor beta chains share one sample of origin, sequenced in a study of shared clonotypes between healthy human individuals. The data were produced by immunoSEQ multiplex PCR, yet TCRdb's version contains in-frame clones alone and is incomplete. The sample has 2 million to 3 million clones; 93% are singletons. The sequencing sample was made of naive CD4+ T cells from PBMCs. Subset denoted: CD45RA+ positively selected. The receptors come from a man younger than 30 in good health. Some clones in this sample may be carry-over from other donors' samples.

V and J are TRBV18 and TRBJ1-3; D not certain. The germline gives CDR1 KGHSH, CDR2 LQKENI. This CDR3 is 16 amino acids long. Trimming took off 3 bases at V and 0 bases at J, with 12 bases between the two ends. For the CDR3, the DNA is TGTGCCAGCTCACCCAAGGACGGGAGCTCTGGAAACACCATATATTTT. Its translation is CASSPKDGSSGNTIYF.

V gene TRBV7-2 combines with J gene TRBJ2-5, with D possibly TRBD2 on 5 matching bases. The CDR3 has 14 amino acids. Germline V gives CDR1 SGHTA, CDR2 FQGNSA. Trimming cost V 6 bases and J 2 bases, with 13 bases left between them. CDR3 in DNA: TGTGCCAGCAGTCCTGCGAGGGTGCAAGAGACCCAGTACTTC. This gives the protein CASSPARVQETQYF. The full variable domain, in which reference TRBV7-2 and TRBJ2-5 provide the parts outside the CDR3, is GAGVSQSPSNKVTEKGKDVELRCDPISGHTALYWYRQSLGQGLEFLIYFQGNSAPDKSGLPSDRFSAERTGGSVSTLTIQRTQQEDSAVYLCASSPARVQETQYFGPGTRLLVL.

This chain connects TRBV27 to TRBJ1-2, with D tentatively TRBD1 (6 bases). Germline V gives CDR1 MNHEY, CDR2 SMNVEV (reference sequence). The CDR3 length is 13 residues. V was shortened by 5 bases and J by 7 bases, with 14 bases between the two germline ends. This CDR3 is CASSQSTGTGYTF. CDR3 DNA: TGTGCCAGCAGTCAATCTACAGGGACTGGCTACACCTTC.

V gene TRBV28 combines with J gene TRBJ1-1; a possible D gene is TRBD1 (5 bases). The CDR3 consists of 15 residues. The V gene lost 2 bases and the J gene lost 4 bases, with 14 bases spanning the gap. Germline CDR1 and CDR2: MDHEN and SYDVKM. In DNA form, the CDR3 reads TGTGCCAGCAGTTTACGGCAGGGACGTACCACTGAAGCTTTCTTT. It specifies CASSLRQGRTTEAFF.

This clone was found once. This chain links TRBV12-5 with TRBJ2-1, with D perhaps TRBD2 (6 bases). The germline V gene encodes CDR1 LGHNT and CDR2 FRNRAP. The CDR3 length is 16 residues. The V end was cut by 0 bases, the J end by 6 bases, with 15 bases between. CDR3 sequence (DNA): TGTGCTAGTGGTTTGGTACTTGGCAGGGAGGCCAATGAGCAGTTCTTC. Its translation is CASGLVLGREANEQFF. Full variable domain (remainder filled in from reference TRBV12-5 and TRBJ2-1): DARVTQTPRHKVTEMGQEVTMRCQPILGHNTVFWYRQTMMQGLELLAYFRNRAPLDDSGMPKDRFSAEMPDATLATLKIQPSEPRDSAVYFCASGLVLGREANEQFFGPGTRLTVL.

The chain couples TRBV5-4 to TRBJ2-1; 12 bases match TRBD2. Trimming cost V 5 bases and J 3 bases; bases outside gene matches: 6. The germline V gene encodes CDR1 SGHNT and CDR2 YYREEE (reference sequence). The CDR3 is made up of 16 amino acids. The CDR3 loop is CASSPGLAGIYNEQFF. The DNA for the CDR3 is TGTGCCAGCAGTCCTGGACTAGCGGGAATCTACAATGAGCAGTTCTTC. The entire variable domain, with the rest obtained from reference TRBV5-4 and TRBJ2-1, is as follows: ETGVTQSPTHLIKTRGQQVTLRCSSQSGHNTVSWYQQALGQGPQFIFQYYREEENGRGNFPPRFSGLQFPNYSSELNVNALELDDSALYLCASSPGLAGIYNEQFFGPGTRLTVL.

As concerns this clone: The identical CDR3 is also encoded by other nucleotide sequences in the sample. This chain links TRBV19 with TRBJ1-1, with TRBD1 as a possible D gene (6 bases). V was trimmed by 4 bases and J by 4 bases, leaving 10 bases between them. Germline lookup yields CDR1 LNHDA and CDR2 SQIVND (reference sequence). The length of the CDR3 is 13 residues. Here the CDR3 DNA reads TGTGCCAGTAGTACACAGGGCGGCACTGAAGCTTTCTTT. Its protein product is CASSTQGGTEAFF.

This clone turned up a few times. The rearrangement joins TRBV29-1 to TRBJ1-1, with 7 bases identical to TRBD1. The CDR3 length is 13 residues. Trimming cost V 5 bases and J 5 bases; bases outside gene matches: 8. CDR1 and CDR2 from the germline V gene are SQVTM and ANQGSEA. In DNA form, the CDR3 reads TGCAGCGTTTTTGACCGACAGGGAACTGAAGCTTTCTTT. As protein: CSVFDRQGTEAFF.

In the case of this clone: Other DNA sequences within the sample encode an identical CDR3. CDR3 sequence: CAWSGRYEQYF. The DNA of the CDR3 is TGTGCCTGGAGTGGAAGGTACGAGCAGTACTTC. V and J are TRBV30 and TRBJ2-7; D call uncertain. The CDR3 is made up of 11 amino acids. Per germline, CDR1 GTSNPN and CDR2 SVGIG (reference sequence). The ends were cut back, 1 base at V and 4 bases at J, with 5 bases in the middle.

This chain links TRBV20-1 with TRBJ2-5; unclear D gene. This CDR3 is built from 10 residues. V was clipped by 5 bases and J by 9 bases, with 10 bases between them. From germline, CDR1 is DFQATT and CDR2 SNEGSKA (reference sequence). The chain's CDR3 is CSAAAPPQYF. In DNA, the CDR3 is TGCAGTGCTGCAGCTCCGCCCCAGTACTTC.

This clone turned up a few times. The sample contains more than one DNA sequence encoding this CDR3. V is TRBV7-3 and J is TRBJ1-1; possible D gene TRBD1, 5 bases. CDR1 and CDR2 (germline): SGHTA, FQGTGA. V lost 5 bases to trimming and J lost 1 base, with 8 bases between them. The CDR3 loop spans 13 amino acids. The CDR3 loop reads CASSRQGNTEAFF. DNA of the CDR3: TGTGCCAGCAGCCGGCAGGGGAACACTGAAGCTTTCTTT.

The V and J genes are TRBV7-2 and TRBJ2-3; the D gene is possibly TRBD2 (5 bases). The CDR3 extends over 12 amino acids. Germline V gene sequence: CDR1 SGHTA, CDR2 FQGNSA. Between the trimmed V and J ends, which lost 7 bases and 8 bases, there was a span of 13 bases. DNA for the CDR3: TGTGCCAGCACCAGCGGACGGAGTACGCAGTATTTT. Translation gives CASTSGRSTQYF. The full variable domain, completed using reference TRBV7-2 and TRBJ2-3, is GAGVSQSPSNKVTEKGKDVELRCDPISGHTALYWYRQSLGQGLEFLIYFQGNSAPDKSGLPSDRFSAERTGGSVSTLTIQRTQQEDSAVYLCASTSGRSTQYFGPGTRLTVL.

J is TRBJ2-7 and V is TRBV5-1, with TRBD1 identical over 8 bases. V lost 4 bases, J lost 1 base, and 7 bases stayed unmatched. This CDR3 is built from 15 residues. Germline CDR1 is SGHRS and CDR2 is YFSETQ. The CDR3 protein is CASSPRQGLSYEQYF. DNA for the CDR3: TGCGCCAGCAGCCCGCGACAGGGGCTATCCTACGAGCAGTACTTC.

The chain is built from TRBV5-1 and TRBJ1-1, with D perhaps TRBD1 (5 bases). The CDR3 has 13 amino acids. V gave up 5 bases and J gave up 6 bases, with 14 bases separating them. Germline V gene data show CDR1 as SGHRS and CDR2 as YFSETQ. This CDR3 is CASSRDGGSEAFF. The CDR3 nucleotides read TGCGCCAGCAGTCGAGATGGGGGGTCTGAAGCTTTCTTT. Based on the CDR3 plus reference TRBV5-1 and TRBJ1-1, the full variable domain is KAGVTQTPRYLIKTRGQQVTLSCSPISGHRSVSWYQQTPGQGLQFLFEYFSETQRNKGNFPGRFSGRQFSNSRSEMNVSTLELGDSALYLCASSRDGGSEAFFGQGTRLTVV.

The chain combines TRBV5-1 with TRBJ2-1; weak D call: TRBD2 (6 bases). The germline CDR1 and CDR2 sequences are SGHRS and YFSETQ. The CDR3 spans 16 residues. Trimming shortened V by 1 base and J by 2 bases, and 13 bases separated the two germline ends. The CDR3 nucleotides read TGCGCCAGCAGCTTGCTAGGGACTCCCGCCTACAATGAGCAGTTCTTC. Translation: CASSLLGTPAYNEQFF. The variable domain in full, completed from reference TRBV5-1 and TRBJ2-1, reads KAGVTQTPRYLIKTRGQQVTLSCSPISGHRSVSWYQQTPGQGLQFLFEYFSETQRNKGNFPGRFSGRQFSNSRSEMNVSTLELGDSALYLCASSLLGTPAYNEQFFGPGTRLTVL.

The CDR3 DNA reads TGCGCCAGCAGCCAACGGACAGGACTGAACTATGGCTACACCTTC. The encoded protein is CASSQRTGLNYGYTF. This chain links TRBV4-3 with TRBJ1-2, with 7 nucleotides matching TRBD1. Germline V lookup: CDR1 LGHNA, CDR2 YSLEER. The CDR3 totals 15 residues. J was trimmed by 2 bases and V by 2 bases; bases with no gene match: 5.

The CDR3 spells CASRNTGSNTGELFF. DNA of the CDR3: TGTGCCAGTAGGAATACAGGGTCAAACACCGGGGAGCTGTTTTTT. The V and J genes are TRBV19 and TRBJ2-2; maybe TRBD1 (6 bases). This CDR3 region has 15 residues. V was trimmed by 6 bases and J by 2 bases, leaving 13 bases between them. Germline loops: CDR1 LNHDA, CDR2 SQIVND (reference sequence).

This chain joins TRBV9 and TRBJ2-7; no firm D call. Germline values: CDR1 SGDLS, CDR2 YYNGEE. The CDR3 has 14 amino acids. The V end was cut by 3 bases, the J end by 1 base, with 11 bases between. The CDR3 DNA follows: TGTGCCAGCAGCGCCGACGCCGCGTCCTACGAGCAGTACTTC. It is translated as CASSADAASYEQYF.

The rearrangement joins TRBV7-2 to TRBJ2-7; 10 positions match TRBD2. Per the germline V gene, CDR1 is SGHTA and CDR2 is FQGNSA. V shed 1 base, J shed 9 bases, and the junction held 0 bases outside the gene matches. The CDR3 is 12 amino acids. CDR3 sequence (DNA): TGTGCCAGCAGCTTAGGGACTAGCGGGCAGTACTTC. Its translation is CASSLGTSGQYF.

V is TRBV5-1 and J is TRBJ1-2, with TRBD1 as a possible D gene (5 bases). Between the trimmed V and J ends, which lost 4 bases and 0 bases, there was a span of 19 bases. This CDR3 has 17 residues. In germline, CDR1 is SGHRS, CDR2 YFSETQ. The CDR3 region has the DNA TGCGCCAGCAGCAGCTCGCTGTTCCGGGGGACTAACTATGGCTACACCTTC. It is translated as CASSSSLFRGTNYGYTF.

This clone was observed a single time. V is TRBV19 and J is TRBJ1-4, with a tentative D call TRBD1 (5 bases). With 4 bases removed from V and 1 base from J, the gap between germline ends came to 16 bases. The CDR3 has 17 residues. The germline V gene has CDR1 LNHDA and CDR2 SQIVND (reference sequence). The CDR3 DNA is TGTGCCAGTAGTACACCCCGTTCGGGGGTAACTAATGAAAAACTGTTTTTT. Translation gives CASSTPRSGVTNEKLFF.

This clone was recorded only once. The V call is TRBV29-1, the J call TRBJ2-3; D is perhaps TRBD1 (5 bases). V lost 7 bases to trimming and J lost 0 bases, with 8 bases between them. The CDR3 length is 12 residues. CDR1 and CDR2 from the germline V gene are SQVTM and ANQGSEA. This CDR3 is CSAQGSTDTQYF. As DNA, the CDR3 is TGCAGCGCCCAGGGAAGCACAGATACGCAGTATTTT.

The CDR3 spells CASSLEAARETMSQFF. The CDR3 DNA sequence: TGCGCCAGCAGCTTGGAGGCAGCTAGAGAGACAATGAGTCAGTTCTTC. This rearrangement joins TRBV5-1 to TRBJ2-1; D is unresolved. V gave up 0 bases and J gave up 13 bases, with 23 bases separating them. The V gene's germline CDR1 is SGHRS and CDR2 YFSETQ. The CDR3 is 16 amino acids.